Here is one TCR beta chain with its context. This specimen comes from a study of Ad26.COV2.S vaccination and SARS-CoV-2 variants. This CDR3 spans 13 amino acids. The V gene lost 1 base and the J gene lost 3 bases, with 6 bases spanning the gap. CDR1 is LGHNT, CDR2 FRNRAP, per germline. Sample treatment: about 20 received Ad26.COV2.S at low or high dose, single or two shots; about 5 received placebo; per-sample allocation not given. Collection of the samples took place on day 63 after the first injection of vaccine or placebo. Some clones are missing from TCRdb's copy, which holds only in-frame ones; the method was immunoSEQ multiplex PCR. Of 410,000 or so clones listed, approximately 92% were seen once; the top ten hold 1.5% to 2%.

The V call is TRBV12-5, the J call TRBJ1-2, with unresolved D. The clonotype comes from a person between 18 and 65 years old who received the Ad26.COV2.S COVID-19 vaccine or a placebo. The sequencing used peripheral blood, collected in a trial of Ad26.COV2.S vaccine versus placebo. CDR3 sequence reads: CASGLDVHYGYTF. The DNA of the CDR3 is TGTGCTAGTGGTTTGGATGTACACTATGGCTACACCTTC.